The 17 T cell receptor beta chains below were found in one sample sequenced in a study of Graves' ophthalmopathy and Graves' hyperthyroidism. RNA transcripts provided the template for amplifying TCR beta CDR3 regions. After a first-round RT-PCR with HTBI primers, a second-round multiplex PCR was run. TCRdb recomputed calls from the multiplex PCR reads with MiXCR, one row per CDR3 protein. The table lists about 170,000 distinct CDR3 sequences, over 35% of them singletons. Material: peripheral blood. These receptors all come from a woman aged 40 to 50 with Graves' ophthalmopathy.

V and J are TRBV20-1 and TRBJ2-5; maybe TRBD2 (6 bases). This CDR3 has 14 residues. The V gene lost 6 bases and the J gene lost 1 base, with 15 bases spanning the gap. Germline V lookup: CDR1 DFQATT, CDR2 SNEGSKA (reference sequence). CDR3 region: CSARDRGLQETQYF. The DNA for the CDR3 is TGCAGTGCCCGGGACCGGGGACTCCAAGAGACCCAGTACTTC.

This clonotype was detected many times. The gene calls are TRBV5-1 and TRBJ1-2; possibly TRBD1 for D (6 bases). V gave up 5 bases and J gave up 0 bases, with 14 bases separating them. The CDR3 consists of 15 residues. The V gene's germline CDR1 is SGHRS and CDR2 YFSETQ. The CDR3 reads CASRPNGGPNYGYTF. The DNA for the CDR3 is TGCGCCAGCAGGCCGAATGGGGGGCCTAACTATGGCTACACCTTC.

This clonotype was seen at least ten times. The rearrangement links TRBV6-5 to TRBJ2-5; 12 bases map to TRBD1. The trim removed 6 bases at V and 5 bases at J, leaving 4 bases unmatched. The CDR3 runs to 14 residues. CDR1 and CDR2 from the germline V gene are MNHEY and SVGAGI. The CDR3 nucleotides are TGTGCCAGCAGGGGACAGGGGGCGGGGGAGACCCAGTACTTC. Translating gives CASRGQGAGETQYF.

This clonotype occurred many times. The chain employs TRBV29-1 and TRBJ2-7, with TRBD1 as a possible D gene (6 bases). Germline V gene lookup returns CDR1 SQVTM and CDR2 ANQGSEA. Between the trimmed V and J ends, which lost 6 bases and 0 bases, there was a span of 12 bases. This CDR3 spans 13 amino acids. CDR3 nucleotide sequence: TGCAGCGTAGGGGACATCTTCTCCTACGAGCAGTACTTC. It specifies CSVGDIFSYEQYF.

The gene calls are TRBV6-1 and TRBJ1-3, with a weak D call TRBD1 (5 bases). The V end was cut by 6 bases, the J end by 4 bases, with 19 bases between. Germline V gene data show CDR1 as MNHNS and CDR2 as SASEGT. The CDR3 consists of 16 residues. CDR3 sequence (DNA): TGTGCCAGCAGCCCGCTGCAGGGAGAATCAGGAAACACCATATATTTT. Translating gives CASSPLQGESGNTIYF.

In this sample, this clonotype turned up many times. The chain carries TRBV7-6 and TRBJ1-1; D is perhaps TRBD1 (5 bases). The germline V gene has CDR1 SGHVS and CDR2 FNYEAQ. The CDR3 loop spans 13 amino acids. V was pared by 3 bases and J by 4 bases, with 9 bases between. DNA for the CDR3: TGTGCCAGCAGCTTGGACACAGCCACTGAAGCTTTCTTT. Translated: CASSLDTATEAFF.

This clonotype was detected many times. This sequence joins TRBV20-1 and TRBJ2-2; D possibly corresponds to TRBD2 (6 bases). Trimming left V 6 bases short and J 7 bases short, with 18 bases between. Germline values: CDR1 DFQATT, CDR2 SNEGSKA (reference sequence). CDR3 length equals 14 residues. The CDR3 is CSASRGGAGGELFF. DNA of the CDR3: TGCAGTGCCTCCCGCGGCGGGGCCGGCGGGGAGCTGTTTTTT.

This clonotype was found many times. The chain recombines TRBV5-1 with TRBJ2-5; 11 bases are shared with TRBD2. Unmatched junction bases numbered 2, after V lost 0 bases and J lost 4 bases. Per germline, CDR1 SGHRS and CDR2 YFSETQ. The CDR3 is 15 amino acids. This CDR3 is CASSLGLAGSETQYF. CDR3 DNA: TGCGCCAGCAGCTTGGGACTAGCGGGATCAGAGACCCAGTACTTC.

The chain employs TRBV20-1 and TRBJ1-2; unclear D gene. The CDR3 covers 12 residues. Trimming removed 1 base from V and 4 bases from J, with 7 bases in between. Germline CDR1 reads DFQATT; CDR2 reads SNEGSKA (reference sequence). The CDR3 coding sequence is TGCAGTGCTAGAGGCGACTCCTATGGCTACACCTTC. Its protein is CSARGDSYGYTF.

CDR3 in DNA: TGCAGCGTCGAAATCCCAGGGAACACTGAAGCTTTCTTT. Its protein product is CSVEIPGNTEAFF. The V and J genes are TRBV29-1 and TRBJ1-1; D is unclear. CDR1 SQVTM and CDR2 ANQGSEA come from the germline V gene. V was cut by 6 bases and J by 1 base, with 12 bases left in between. The CDR3 totals 13 residues. The full variable domain, with the rest looked up from reference TRBV29-1 and TRBJ1-1, is SAVISQKPSRDICQRGTSLTIQCQVDSQVTMMFWYRQQPGQSLTLIATANQGSEATYESGFVIDKFPISRPNLTFSTLTVSNMSPEDSSIYLCSVEIPGNTEAFFGQGTRLTVV.

At least ten counts were recorded for this clonotype. The chain couples TRBV6-2 or TRBV6-3 to TRBJ2-5; D is possibly TRBD1 or TRBD2 (5 bases each). The CDR3 spans 16 residues. The germline V gene encodes CDR1 MNHEY and CDR2 SVGEGT. Trimming left V 6 bases short and J 2 bases short, with 19 bases between. CDR3 nucleotides: TGTGCCAGCAGCACTCCCCGGTCGGGACGACAAGAGACCCAGTACTTC. This translates into CASSTPRSGRQETQYF.

This clonotype has ten or more counts. The chain combines TRBV27 with TRBJ1-2, with TRBD1 matching over 9 bases. CDR3 length equals 14 residues. The junction had 3 bases not matched to a gene; V was cut back by 6 bases and J by 1 base. Germline assignment: CDR1 MNHEY and CDR2 SMNVEV (reference sequence). The CDR3 region has the DNA TGTGCCAGCAGCCGGGACAGGGATAACTATGGCTACACCTTC. Translated: CASSRDRDNYGYTF.

The chain combines TRBV7-8 with TRBJ2-5; D is perhaps TRBD1 (5 bases). CDR1 SGHVS and CDR2 FQNEAQ come from the germline V gene. The CDR3 length is 14 residues. V was trimmed by 5 bases and J by 4 bases, leaving 14 bases between them. The CDR3 sequence is CASSLHQGRETQYF. The CDR3 DNA reads as TGTGCCAGCAGCCTCCACCAGGGAAGAGAGACCCAGTACTTC.

CDR3 sequence reads: CASNDRVAETQYF. The CDR3 region has the DNA TGTGCCAGCAATGACAGGGTGGCGGAGACCCAGTACTTC. This rearrangement joins TRBV2 to TRBJ2-5; the match to TRBD1 covers 7 bases. Germline V gene sequence: CDR1 SNHLY, CDR2 FYNNEI. The V and J ends lost 7 bases and 5 bases, in that order; junction bases with no gene match: 7. The CDR3 length is 13 residues.

This clonotype was picked up many times. The chain is built from TRBV5-1 and TRBJ2-7, with 12 bases lining up with TRBD2. This CDR3 is built from 16 residues. Germline V gives CDR1 SGHRS, CDR2 YFSETQ. V shed 1 base and J 3 bases; nucleotides not matched to a gene: 5. The CDR3 region is CASSLTSGGHLYEQYF. The CDR3 nucleotides are TGCGCCAGCAGCTTGACTAGCGGGGGGCACCTCTACGAGCAGTACTTC. The full variable domain, in which reference TRBV5-1 and TRBJ2-7 provide the parts outside the CDR3, is KAGVTQTPRYLIKTRGQQVTLSCSPISGHRSVSWYQQTPGQGLQFLFEYFSETQRNKGNFPGRFSGRQFSNSRSEMNVSTLELGDSALYLCASSLTSGGHLYEQYFGPGTRLTVT.

V and J are TRBV4-2 and TRBJ1-1; D remains unclear. The V gene's germline CDR1 is LGHNA and CDR2 YNFKEQ. The germline V and J ends were trimmed by 0 bases and 1 base, with 12 bases remaining between them. The CDR3 extends over 16 amino acids. CDR3 sequence (DNA): TGTGCCAGCAGCCAAGATAAAAGGTACCCGAACACTGAAGCTTTCTTT. It specifies CASSQDKRYPNTEAFF.

V and J are TRBV7-2 and TRBJ2-7, with 7 bases that match TRBD1. V lost 2 bases to trimming and J lost 0 bases; unmatched junction nucleotides: 4. Per the germline V gene, CDR1 is SGHTA and CDR2 is FQGNSA. The CDR3 spans 15 residues. DNA of the CDR3: TGTGCCAGCAGCTTACGGGACAGCTACTCCTACGAGCAGTACTTC. Translating gives CASSLRDSYSYEQYF.